This TCR beta chain comes out of a study of identical twins. General study points: The models gave estimates that fell short of the out-of-frame TCR alpha sharing seen in monozygotic twins. Not following the same donors, the study drew its conclusions from cross-sectional statistical analysis. Insertions ran lower in abundant cord blood beta clonotypes, though not in memory repertoires.

cDNA molecules carried unique molecular identifiers, and template switching added a universal primer site. MiXCR was run by TCRdb on the 5' RACE reads, yielding one entry per CDR3 protein. The data show 200,000 to 250,000 distinct CDR3 sequences, over 9.5% seen once. The V gene's germline CDR1 is DFQATT and CDR2 SNEGSKA (reference sequence). There are 17 residues in the CDR3. V dropped 1 base and J dropped 0; count of bases not matched to a gene: 10. A note on this clonotype: Its antigen is currently unknown.

This sample also belongs to another study, concerning yellow fever vaccine responses in identical twins.

Specimen: memory (CD45RO+) T cells sorted from blood. This receptor was obtained from a young woman in good health. The chain has TRBV20-1 and TRBJ2-3; 7 nucleotides match TRBD2. CDR3 sequence reads: CSARGRGWDSSTDTQYF. The CDR3, as DNA: TGCAGTGCTAGAGGGCGGGGGTGGGATTCTAGCACAGATACGCAGTATTTT.